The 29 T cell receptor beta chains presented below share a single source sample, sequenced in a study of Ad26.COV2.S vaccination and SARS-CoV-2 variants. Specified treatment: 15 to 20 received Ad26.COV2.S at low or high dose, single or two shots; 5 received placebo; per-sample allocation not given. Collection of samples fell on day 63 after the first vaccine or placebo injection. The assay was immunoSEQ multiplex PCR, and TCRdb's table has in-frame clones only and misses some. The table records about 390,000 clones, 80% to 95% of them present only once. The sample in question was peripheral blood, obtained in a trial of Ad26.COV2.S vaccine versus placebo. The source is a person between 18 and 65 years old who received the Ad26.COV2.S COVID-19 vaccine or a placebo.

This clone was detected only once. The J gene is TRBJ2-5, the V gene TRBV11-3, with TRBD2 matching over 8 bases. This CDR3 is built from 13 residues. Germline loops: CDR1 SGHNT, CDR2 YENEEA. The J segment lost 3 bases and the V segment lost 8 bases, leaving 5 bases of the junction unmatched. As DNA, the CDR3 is TGTGCCAGCCGGGGGGGGCCAAAAGAGACCCAGTACTTC. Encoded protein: CASRGGPKETQYF.

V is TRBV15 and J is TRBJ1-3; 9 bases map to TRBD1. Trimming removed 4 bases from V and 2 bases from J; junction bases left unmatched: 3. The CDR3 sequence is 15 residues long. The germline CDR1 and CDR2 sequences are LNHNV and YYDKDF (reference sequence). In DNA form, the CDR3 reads TGTGCCACCAGCAAACAGGGGGCGGCTGGAAACACCATATATTTT. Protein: CATSKQGAAGNTIYF.

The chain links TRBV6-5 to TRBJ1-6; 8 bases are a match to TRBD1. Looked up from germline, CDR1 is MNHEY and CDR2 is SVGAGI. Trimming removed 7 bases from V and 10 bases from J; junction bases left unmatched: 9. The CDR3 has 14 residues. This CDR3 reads CASIMDRVLSPLHF. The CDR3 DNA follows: TGTGCCAGCATAATGGACAGGGTTTTATCACCCCTCCACTTT.

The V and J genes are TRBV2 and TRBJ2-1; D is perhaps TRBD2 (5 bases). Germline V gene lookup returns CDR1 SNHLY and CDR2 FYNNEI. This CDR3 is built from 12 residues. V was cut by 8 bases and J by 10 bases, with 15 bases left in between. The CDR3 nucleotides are TGTGCCAGCCGGGGAGAGCCAAGAGAGCAGTTCTTC. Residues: CASRGEPREQFF. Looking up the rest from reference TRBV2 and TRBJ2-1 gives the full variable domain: EPEVTQTPSHQVTQMGQEVILRCVPISNHLYFYWYRQILGQKVEFLVSFYNNEISEKSEIFDDQFSVERPDGSNFTLKIRSTKLEDSAMYFCASRGEPREQFFGPGTRLTVL.

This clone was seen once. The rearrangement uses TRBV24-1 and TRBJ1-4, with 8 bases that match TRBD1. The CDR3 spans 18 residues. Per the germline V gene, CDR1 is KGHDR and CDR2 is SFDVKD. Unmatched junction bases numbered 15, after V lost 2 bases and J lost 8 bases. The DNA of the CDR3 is TGTGCCACCAGTGATTACGCCCCCGGCGGGACAGGCTGCGAAAAACTGTTTTTT. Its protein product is CATSDYAPGGTGCEKLFF.

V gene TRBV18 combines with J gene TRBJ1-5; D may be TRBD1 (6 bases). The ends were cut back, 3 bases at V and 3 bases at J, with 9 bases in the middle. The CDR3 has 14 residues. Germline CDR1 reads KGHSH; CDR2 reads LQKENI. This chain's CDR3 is CASSPQGNNQPQHF. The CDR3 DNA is TGTGCCAGCTCACCGCAGGGGAACAATCAGCCCCAGCATTTT. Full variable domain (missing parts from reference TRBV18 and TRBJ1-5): NAGVMQNPRHLVRRRGQEARLRCSPMKGHSHVYWYRQLPEEGLKFMVYLQKENIIDESGMPKERFSAEFPKEGPSILRIQQVVRGDSAAYFCASSPQGNNQPQHFGDGTRLSIL.

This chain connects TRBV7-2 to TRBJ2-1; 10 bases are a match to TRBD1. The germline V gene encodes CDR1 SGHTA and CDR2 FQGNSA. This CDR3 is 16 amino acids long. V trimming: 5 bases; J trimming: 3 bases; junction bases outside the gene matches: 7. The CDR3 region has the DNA TGTGCCAGCAGCGCAAACCGGGACAGGGGCTACAATGAGCAGTTCTTC. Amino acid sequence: CASSANRDRGYNEQFF.

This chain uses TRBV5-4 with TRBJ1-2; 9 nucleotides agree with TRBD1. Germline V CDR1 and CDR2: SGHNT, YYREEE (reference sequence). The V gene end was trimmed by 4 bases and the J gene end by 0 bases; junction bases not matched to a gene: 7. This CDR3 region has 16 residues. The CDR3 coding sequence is TGTGCCAGCAGCACGGCCGGGACAGGGCCTAACTATGGCTACACCTTC. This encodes CASSTAGTGPNYGYTF.

The CDR3 DNA reads TGTGCCAGCAGCCAAGATCTCCAGGGAGGCGCGACCCAGTACTTC. Encoded protein: CASSQDLQGGATQYF. The V and J genes are TRBV14 and TRBJ2-5; weak D call: TRBD2 (6 bases). Germline V CDR1 and CDR2: SGHDN, FVKESK. V lost 0 bases and J 7 bases, leaving 15 bases between the germline ends. The CDR3 is made up of 15 amino acids.

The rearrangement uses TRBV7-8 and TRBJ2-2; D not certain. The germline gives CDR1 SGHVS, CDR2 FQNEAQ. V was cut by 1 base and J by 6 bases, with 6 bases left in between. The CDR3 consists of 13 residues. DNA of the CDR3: TGTGCCAGCAGCTTAGTCTCGGCCGGGGAGCTGTTTTTT. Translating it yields CASSLVSAGELFF.

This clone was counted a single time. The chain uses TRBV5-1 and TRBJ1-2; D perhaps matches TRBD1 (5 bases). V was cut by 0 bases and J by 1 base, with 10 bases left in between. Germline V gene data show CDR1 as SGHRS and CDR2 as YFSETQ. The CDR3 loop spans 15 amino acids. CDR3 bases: TGCGCCAGCAGCTTGGAAGTAGACAGTAACTATGGCTACACCTTC. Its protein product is CASSLEVDSNYGYTF.

The DNA for the CDR3 is TGTGCCAGCAGTTTAGAGGCCGGGGCCTCCTACAATGAGCAGTTCTTC. This encodes CASSLEAGASYNEQFF. V usage is TRBV27 and J usage is TRBJ2-1; D possibly matches TRBD1 or TRBD2 (5 bases each). This CDR3 spans 16 amino acids. The germline V gene encodes CDR1 MNHEY and CDR2 SMNVEV (reference sequence). V lost 2 bases, J lost 0 bases, and 11 bases lay in between.

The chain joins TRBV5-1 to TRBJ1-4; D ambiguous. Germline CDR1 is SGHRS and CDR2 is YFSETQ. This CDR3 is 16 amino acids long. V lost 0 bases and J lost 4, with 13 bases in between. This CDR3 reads CASSLAVGRFNEKLFF. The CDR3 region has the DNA TGCGCCAGCAGCTTGGCCGTTGGGAGATTTAATGAAAAACTGTTTTTT.

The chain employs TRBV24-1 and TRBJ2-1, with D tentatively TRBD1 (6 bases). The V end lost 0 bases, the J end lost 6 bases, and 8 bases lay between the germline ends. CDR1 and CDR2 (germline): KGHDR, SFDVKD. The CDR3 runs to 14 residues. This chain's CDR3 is CATSDLKGGNEQFF. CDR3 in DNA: TGTGCCACCAGTGATTTGAAAGGGGGCAATGAGCAGTTCTTC.

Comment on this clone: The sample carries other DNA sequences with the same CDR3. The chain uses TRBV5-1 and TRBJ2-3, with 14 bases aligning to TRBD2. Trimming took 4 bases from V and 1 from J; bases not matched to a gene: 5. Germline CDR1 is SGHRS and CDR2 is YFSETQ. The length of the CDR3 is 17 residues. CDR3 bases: TGCGCCAGCAGCCCCCCGGGACTAGCGGGGGGCACAGATACGCAGTATTTT. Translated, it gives CASSPPGLAGGTDTQYF.

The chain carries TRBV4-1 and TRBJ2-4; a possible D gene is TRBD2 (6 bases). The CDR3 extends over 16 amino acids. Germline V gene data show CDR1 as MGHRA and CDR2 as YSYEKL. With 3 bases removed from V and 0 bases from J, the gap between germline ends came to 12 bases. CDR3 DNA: TGCGCCAGCAGCCAGGATAGCGGATTAGCCAAAAACATTCAGTACTTC. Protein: CASSQDSGLAKNIQYF.

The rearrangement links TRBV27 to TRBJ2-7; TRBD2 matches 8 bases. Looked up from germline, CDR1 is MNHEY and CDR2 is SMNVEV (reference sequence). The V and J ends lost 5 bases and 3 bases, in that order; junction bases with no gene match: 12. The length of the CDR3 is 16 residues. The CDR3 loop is CASSLAFLAGGYEQYF. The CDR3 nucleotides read TGTGCCAGCAGTCTCGCGTTCCTCGCGGGGGGCTACGAGCAGTACTTC.

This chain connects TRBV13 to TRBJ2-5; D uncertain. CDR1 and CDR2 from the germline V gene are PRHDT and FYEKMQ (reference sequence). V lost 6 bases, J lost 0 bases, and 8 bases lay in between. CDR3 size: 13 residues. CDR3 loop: CASSLGYQETQYF. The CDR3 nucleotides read TGTGCCAGCAGTTTGGGTTACCAAGAGACCCAGTACTTC. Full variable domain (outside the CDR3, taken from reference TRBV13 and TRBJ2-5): AAGVIQSPRHLIKEKRETATLKCYPIPRHDTVYWYQQGPGQDPQFLISFYEKMQSDKGSIPDRFSAQQFSDYHSELNMSSLELGDSALYFCASSLGYQETQYFGPGTRLLVL.

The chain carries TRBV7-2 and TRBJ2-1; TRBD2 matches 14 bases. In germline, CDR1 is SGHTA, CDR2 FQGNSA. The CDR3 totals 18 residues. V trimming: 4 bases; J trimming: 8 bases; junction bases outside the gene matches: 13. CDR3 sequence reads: CASSSQTSGGAYVYEQFF. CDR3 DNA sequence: TGTGCCAGCAGCTCCCAGACTAGCGGGGGGGCCTATGTATATGAGCAGTTCTTC. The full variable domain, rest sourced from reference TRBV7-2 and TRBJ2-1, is GAGVSQSPSNKVTEKGKDVELRCDPISGHTALYWYRQSLGQGLEFLIYFQGNSAPDKSGLPSDRFSAERTGGSVSTLTIQRTQQEDSAVYLCASSSQTSGGAYVYEQFFGPGTRLTVL.

CDR3 DNA sequence: TGTGCCAGCAGTAACCAGGGGGAACAGCCCCAGCATTTT. Protein: CASSNQGEQPQHF. The V gene is TRBV25-1, the J gene TRBJ1-5; TRBD1 matches 7 bases. This CDR3 has 13 amino acids. Unmatched junction bases numbered 5, after V lost 5 bases and J lost 7 bases. The V gene's germline CDR1 is MGHDK and CDR2 SYGVNS.

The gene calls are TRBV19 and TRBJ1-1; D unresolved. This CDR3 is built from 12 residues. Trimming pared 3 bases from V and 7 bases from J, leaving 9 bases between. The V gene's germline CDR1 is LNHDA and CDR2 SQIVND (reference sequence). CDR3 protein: CASSIGPIEAFF. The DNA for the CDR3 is TGTGCCAGTAGTATTGGGCCTATTGAAGCTTTCTTT.

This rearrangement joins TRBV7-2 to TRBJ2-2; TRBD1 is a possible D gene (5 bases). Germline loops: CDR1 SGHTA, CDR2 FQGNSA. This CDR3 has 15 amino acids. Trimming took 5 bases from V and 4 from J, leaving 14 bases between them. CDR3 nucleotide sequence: TGTGCCAGCAGCCCAGGGATTGACCCCACCGGGGAGCTGTTTTTT. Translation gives CASSPGIDPTGELFF.

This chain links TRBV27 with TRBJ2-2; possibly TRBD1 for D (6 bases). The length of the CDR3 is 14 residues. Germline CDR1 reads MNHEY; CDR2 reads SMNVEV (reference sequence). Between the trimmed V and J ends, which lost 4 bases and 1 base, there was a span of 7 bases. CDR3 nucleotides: TGTGCCAGCAGTTACAGGGAGAACACCGGGGAGCTGTTTTTT. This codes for CASSYRENTGELFF.

DNA for the CDR3: TGTGCCAGCAGTGAAGCGCTGGGAGGCTATCTGGGCTATGGCTACACCTTC. This translates into CASSEALGGYLGYGYTF. The V call is TRBV6-1, the J call TRBJ1-2; the D is unclear. The CDR3 is 17 residues long. Per germline, CDR1 MNHNS and CDR2 SASEGT. The germline V and J ends were trimmed by 0 bases and 4 bases, with 18 bases remaining between them.

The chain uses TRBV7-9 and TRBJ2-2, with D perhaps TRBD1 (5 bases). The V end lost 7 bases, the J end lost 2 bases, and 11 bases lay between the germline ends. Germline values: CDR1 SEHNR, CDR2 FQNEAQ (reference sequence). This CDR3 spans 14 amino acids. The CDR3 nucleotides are TGTGCCAGCAATCTTCAGGGAAACACCGGGGAGCTGTTTTTT. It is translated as CASNLQGNTGELFF.

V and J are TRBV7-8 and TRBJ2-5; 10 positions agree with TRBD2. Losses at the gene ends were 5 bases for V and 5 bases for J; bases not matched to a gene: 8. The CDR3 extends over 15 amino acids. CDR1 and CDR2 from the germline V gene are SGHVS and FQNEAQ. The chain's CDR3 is CASSTSGGAYETQYF. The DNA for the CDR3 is TGTGCCAGCAGCACCAGCGGGGGGGCTTATGAGACCCAGTACTTC.

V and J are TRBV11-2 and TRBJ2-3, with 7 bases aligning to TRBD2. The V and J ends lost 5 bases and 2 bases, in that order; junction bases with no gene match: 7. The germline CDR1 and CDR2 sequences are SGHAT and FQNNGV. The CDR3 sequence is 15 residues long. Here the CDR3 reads CASSVSGANTDTQYF. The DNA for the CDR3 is TGTGCCAGCAGCGTCAGCGGGGCGAACACAGATACGCAGTATTTT.

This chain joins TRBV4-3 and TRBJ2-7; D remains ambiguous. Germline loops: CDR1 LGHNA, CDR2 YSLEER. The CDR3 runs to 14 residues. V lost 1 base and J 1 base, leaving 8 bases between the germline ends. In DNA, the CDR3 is TGCGCCAGCAGCCAAGCGGTCAGGTCCTACGAGCAGTACTTC. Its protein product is CASSQAVRSYEQYF.

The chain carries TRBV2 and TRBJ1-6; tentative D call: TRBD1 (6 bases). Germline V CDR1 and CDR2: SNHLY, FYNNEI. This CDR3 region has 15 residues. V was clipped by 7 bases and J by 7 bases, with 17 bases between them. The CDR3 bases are TGTGCCAGCAAGTCAACCGGGACACAGAATTCACCCCTCCACTTT. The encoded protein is CASKSTGTQNSPLHF.